This TCR beta chain was sequenced during a study of blood T cell repertoires in COVID-19. Study in general: The origin of the acute and convalescent COVID-19 samples was the United States, Italy and Spain.

This CDR3 comprises 14 residues. Germline V gives CDR1 SEHNR, CDR2 FQNEAQ (reference sequence). With 0 bases removed from V and 0 bases from J, the gap between germline ends came to 4 bases. In the original processing: The authors estimated nucleated cell counts from reference gene primer amplification. Data came from immunoSEQ multiplex PCR; TCRdb stores just in-frame clones and leaves some out. Clone size and V and J calls were adopted from that table, with D and trimming inferred from the DNA. The table lists about 200,000 clones, around 82% of them singletons. The gene calls are TRBV7-9 and TRBJ2-3; no reliable D call. This receptor was taken from a woman aged 55-75 years with acute COVID-19. The sequenced sample was PBMCs or T cells enriched from blood (not recorded which). The CDR3 loop is CASSLAYSTDTQYF. The CDR3 DNA reads TGTGCCAGCAGCTTAGCCTACAGCACAGATACGCAGTATTTT.